Below, 5 T cell receptor beta chains from the same sample are listed, as sequenced in a study of cytomegalovirus exposure and HLA in healthy donors (dated by TCRdb to 2017 to 2019). Libraries were prepared through the immunoSEQ multiplex PCR assay. For the multiplex PCR, a mixture combining 60 forward primers for TCR Vbeta segments and 13 reverse primers for TCR Jbeta segments was used. Imported from immuneACCESS, the table was reduced by TCRdb to in-frame sequences with V and J called. These copies leave out some clones; in studies compared against another copy, an unresolved V gene accounts for under half, and the cause of the remainder is not known. The sample yields about 100,000 clones; around 73% were counted once. The top ten clonotypes cover roughly 3.5% of the sample. Sequenced input: PBMCs. These receptors were taken from a man between 40 and 49 years old in good health and CMV-seronegative.

The chain recombines TRBV7-6 with TRBJ2-1; D is possibly TRBD2 (6 bases). The CDR3 has 18 residues. Trimming took 0 bases from V and 4 from J, leaving 19 bases between them. Germline loops: CDR1 SGHVS, CDR2 FNYEAQ. The CDR3 coding sequence is TGTGCCAGCAGCTTAGCCCGTCTCGGGGGAGACCTATACAATGAGCAGTTCTTC. Encoded protein: CASSLARLGGDLYNEQFF.

This chain uses TRBV19 with TRBJ1-1; D possibly corresponds to TRBD1 (5 bases). Between the trimmed V and J ends, which lost 4 bases and 11 bases, there was a span of 14 bases. The CDR3 loop spans 12 amino acids. Germline CDR1 is LNHDA and CDR2 is SQIVND (reference sequence). The CDR3 protein is CASSNTWGDAFF. For the CDR3, the DNA is TGTGCCAGTAGTAATACATGGGGGGATGCTTTCTTT. Supplemented by reference TRBV19 and TRBJ1-1, the full variable domain reads DGGITQSPKYLFRKEGQNVTLSCEQNLNHDAMYWYRQDPGQGLRLIYYSQIVNDFQKGDIAEGYSVSREKKESFPLTVTSAQKNPTAFYLCASSNTWGDAFFGQGTRLTVV.

This clone occurred once. As DNA, the CDR3 is TGTGCCAGCAGCTTAGTCCCTAAGCATTCACCCCTCCACTTT. Protein: CASSLVPKHSPLHF. V is TRBV11-2 and J is TRBJ1-6, with no clear D. The V and J ends lost 1 base and 8 bases respectively, with 9 bases between them. The CDR3 totals 14 residues. Per the germline V gene, CDR1 is SGHAT and CDR2 is FQNNGV.

This rearrangement joins TRBV5-4 to TRBJ1-1; 7 positions agree with TRBD1. The ends lost 4 bases at V and 4 bases at J; junction bases unmatched: 4. This CDR3 region has 13 residues. The germline V gene encodes CDR1 SGHNT and CDR2 YYREEE (reference sequence). The CDR3 DNA reads as TGTGCCAGCAGCGTGGACAGGCTCACTGAAGCTTTCTTT. Its translation is CASSVDRLTEAFF.

This clone has only one observation. J is TRBJ2-7 and V is TRBV4-2; D may be TRBD2 (6 bases). Trimming cost V 3 bases and J 0 bases, with 9 bases left between them. CDR3 length equals 14 residues. Looked up from germline, CDR1 is LGHNA and CDR2 is YNFKEQ. CDR3 nucleotide sequence: TGTGCCAGCAGCCAGGACGGGAGCTCCTACGAGCAGTACTTC. This sequence encodes CASSQDGSSYEQYF.